Detailed here is one T cell receptor (beta chain). The target of this receptor is not known. Base qualities are not recorded, but no much larger clone differs from it by a single base. TCRbeta CDR3 regions were amplified from genomic DNA by means of the immunoSEQ Assay, a bias-controlled multiplex PCR. As for the original processing: Within the assay, amplification of reference gene primers was used to estimate how many nucleated cells each sample contained. Sequence reads were collapsed and filtered to measure the absolute abundance of every unique TCRbeta CDR3 rearrangement. For each sample, productive Simpson clonality was calculated by taking the square root of Simpson's diversity index across productive rearrangements. In TCRdb, the immuneACCESS table is reduced to in-frame sequences with V and J assigned. These tables do not hold every clone; where another copy was compared, an unresolved V gene accounts for under half, and the others remain unexplained. D and trimming come from the DNA, and the V and J calls and clone size come from that table. A total of 75,000 to 100,000 clones appear in this sample, 70% to 90% of them only once. Jointly, the top ten make up 15% to 20% of the sample.

This record belongs to a study of blood T cell repertoires in COVID-19 (dated by TCRdb to about 2020). For context, the study as a whole: Samples covering the acute and convalescent phases of COVID-19 were provided by collaborators in the United States, Italy and Spain. The material from the prospective study consisted of cDNA or gDNA derived from T cells, B-cell-depleted T cells, or PBMCs. The dataset comprised deeply sampled blood TCRbeta repertoires from subjects exposed to, actively infected with, or recovered from COVID-19. The repertoires were released in a freely available public database meant as a resource for research on the immune response to SARS-CoV-2. The samples were drawn from two sources: the first 160 participants of the ongoing ImmuneRACE study, and 1,000 to 1,500 subjects contributed by 6 global collaborators. A de-identified subject ID, COVID-19 status, age in years and sex were almost always included in the sample metadata. HLA class I and class II types, where available, came from metadata supplied by the sample provider rather than from assay-based typing.

Each collaborating institution followed its own protocols to collect whole blood in K2EDTA tubes. Collaborator samples were shipped for TCRbeta analysis as frozen whole blood, isolated PBMCs, or DNA extracted from either sample type. The germline V gene provides CDR1 SGHRS and CDR2 YFSETQ. There are 16 amino acids in the CDR3, from cysteine to phenylalanine inclusive. Only the CDR3 DNA is retained, 48 bases long and in frame from the first base. For this chain, trimming is 0 bases at the V end and 7 bases at the J end, and the number of junction bases without a gene match is 9. General findings and caveats noted by the study authors: The quantity of clinical and demographic metadata differed by source and by participant and was supplied without curation.

The sample taken for sequencing was peripheral blood. This sequence originates from a human donor in a cohort sampled during active COVID-19. The V and J segments used are TRBV5-1 and TRBJ2-7; a stretch of 11 junction bases matches TRBD2. This receptor carries the CDR3 CASSLGSGRAGSEQYF. The sequenced DNA is TGCGCCAGCAGCTTGGGTAGCGGGAGGGCCGGGAGTGAGCAGTACTTC.